This T cell receptor beta chain was captured in a study of cytomegalovirus exposure and HLA in healthy donors. Deletions cut 2 bases from V and 2 bases from J, with 5 bases between. Germline V gene sequence: CDR1 SGHNT, CDR2 YYREEE (reference sequence). The CDR3 totals 13 residues. It was with 60 Vbeta and 13 Jbeta primers that the PCR ran. Profiling relied on immunoSEQ multiplex PCR, and the TCRdb table lists in-frame clones only, not all of them. The sample comprises about 180,000 clones, roughly 70% of which are singletons, and roughly 3% rests with the top ten. The sequencing sample was made of PBMCs. The chain combines TRBV5-4 with TRBJ2-1; no definite D call. The source of this sequence is a male donor in good health and CMV-seronegative. CDR3 DNA: TGTGCCAGCAGCTTAGAGCCCTACAATGAGCAGTTCTTC. It encodes CASSLEPYNEQFF.